Following are 2 T cell receptor beta chains from one sample sequenced in a study of blood T cell repertoires in COVID-19. Produced via immunoSEQ multiplex PCR; TCRdb's table is partial and in-frame only. The repertoire holds a few hundred thousand clones, with approximately 90% as singletons. Sequenced sample: peripheral blood. These receptors were obtained from a woman aged 25-40 years who had recovered from COVID-19.

This clone was picked up one time. The chain has TRBV28 and TRBJ1-5, with D maybe TRBD1 (5 bases). The germline V gene encodes CDR1 MDHEN and CDR2 SYDVKM. V lost 3 bases, J lost 7 bases, and 13 bases lay in between. The CDR3 covers 14 residues. CDR3 bases: TGTGCCAGCAGTTTGGTCCCAGGGCCCCAGCCCCAGCATTTT. Translating gives CASSLVPGPQPQHF.

The V gene is TRBV19, the J gene TRBJ1-2, with 12 bases aligning to TRBD1. V lost 3 bases and J lost 4; bases outside the gene matches: 9. Per germline, CDR1 LNHDA and CDR2 SQIVND (reference sequence). The CDR3 is 17 residues long. CDR3 DNA sequence: TGTGCCAGTAGTATCCGGGACAGGGGGCCCCTGGGCTATGGCTACACCTTC. This codes for CASSIRDRGPLGYGYTF.